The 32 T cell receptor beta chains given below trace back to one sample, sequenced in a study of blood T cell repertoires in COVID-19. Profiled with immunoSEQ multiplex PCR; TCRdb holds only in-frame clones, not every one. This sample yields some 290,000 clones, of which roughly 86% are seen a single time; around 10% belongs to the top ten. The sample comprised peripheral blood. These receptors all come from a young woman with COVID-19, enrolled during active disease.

As DNA, the CDR3 is TGCGCCAGCTCTAAGTCCGGGGGGGACCAAGAGACCCAGTACTTC. Its protein is CASSKSGGDQETQYF. The V gene is TRBV5-1, the J gene TRBJ2-5, with 8 bases that match TRBD2. V shed 7 bases, J shed 0 bases, and the junction held 8 bases outside the gene matches. Looked up from germline, CDR1 is SGHRS and CDR2 is YFSETQ. This CDR3 region has 15 residues. The full variable domain, rest sourced from reference TRBV5-1 and TRBJ2-5, is KAGVTQTPRYLIKTRGQQVTLSCSPISGHRSVSWYQQTPGQGLQFLFEYFSETQRNKGNFPGRFSGRQFSNSRSEMNVSTLELGDSALYLCASSKSGGDQETQYFGPGTRLLVL.

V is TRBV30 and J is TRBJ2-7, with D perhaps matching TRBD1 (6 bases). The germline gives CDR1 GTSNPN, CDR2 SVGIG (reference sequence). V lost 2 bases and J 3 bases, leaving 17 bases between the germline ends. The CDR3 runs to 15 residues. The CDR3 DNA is TGTGCCTGGAGTCCCCCGACAGGCATACACTACGAGCAGTACTTC. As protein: CAWSPPTGIHYEQYF.

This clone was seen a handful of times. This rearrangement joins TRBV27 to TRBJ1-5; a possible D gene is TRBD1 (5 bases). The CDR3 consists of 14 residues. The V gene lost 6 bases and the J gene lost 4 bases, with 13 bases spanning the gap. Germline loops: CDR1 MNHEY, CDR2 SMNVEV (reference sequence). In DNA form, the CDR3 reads TGTGCCAGCAGCCAACAGAGGACAAATCAGCCCCAGCATTTT. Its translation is CASSQQRTNQPQHF.

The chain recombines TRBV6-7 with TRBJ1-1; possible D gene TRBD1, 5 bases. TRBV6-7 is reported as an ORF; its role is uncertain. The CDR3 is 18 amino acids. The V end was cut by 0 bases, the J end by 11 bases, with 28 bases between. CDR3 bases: TGTGCCAGCAGTTACTCGACCCCCAGGGTGAAGTCTCCGGCTAGGGCTTTCTTT. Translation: CASSYSTPRVKSPARAFF.

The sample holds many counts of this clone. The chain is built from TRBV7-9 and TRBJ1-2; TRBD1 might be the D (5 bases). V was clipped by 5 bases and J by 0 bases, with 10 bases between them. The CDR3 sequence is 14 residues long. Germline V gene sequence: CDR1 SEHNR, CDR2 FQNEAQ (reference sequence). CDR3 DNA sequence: TGTGCCAGCAGCCCGGGGGTTACTAACTATGGCTACACCTTC. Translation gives CASSPGVTNYGYTF. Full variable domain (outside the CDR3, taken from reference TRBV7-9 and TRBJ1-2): DTGVSQNPRHKITKRGQNVTFRCDPISEHNRLYWYRQTLGQGPEFLTYFQNEAQLEKSRLLSDRFSAERPKGSFSTLEIQRTEQGDSAMYLCASSPGVTNYGYTFGSGTRLTVV.

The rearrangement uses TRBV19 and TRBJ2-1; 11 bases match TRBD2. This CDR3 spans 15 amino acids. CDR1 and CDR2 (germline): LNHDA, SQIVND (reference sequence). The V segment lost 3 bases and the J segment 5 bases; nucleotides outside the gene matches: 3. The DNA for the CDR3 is TGTGCCAGTAGTATCACTAGCGGGGGCAACAATGAGCAGTTCTTC. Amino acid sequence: CASSITSGGNNEQFF.

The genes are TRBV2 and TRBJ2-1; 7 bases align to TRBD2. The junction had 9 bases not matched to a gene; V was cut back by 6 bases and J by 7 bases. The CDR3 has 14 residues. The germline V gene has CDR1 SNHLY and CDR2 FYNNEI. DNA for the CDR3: TGTGCCAGCAGACGATCCTTGGGGGGGAATGAGCAGTTCTTC. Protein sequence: CASRRSLGGNEQFF.

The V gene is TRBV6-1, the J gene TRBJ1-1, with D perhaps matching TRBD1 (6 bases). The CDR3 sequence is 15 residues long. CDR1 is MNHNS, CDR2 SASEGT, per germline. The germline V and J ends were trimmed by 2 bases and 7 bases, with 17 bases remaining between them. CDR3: CASSERIPWTDEAFF. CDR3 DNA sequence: TGTGCCAGCAGTGAAAGGATTCCTTGGACAGATGAAGCTTTCTTT.

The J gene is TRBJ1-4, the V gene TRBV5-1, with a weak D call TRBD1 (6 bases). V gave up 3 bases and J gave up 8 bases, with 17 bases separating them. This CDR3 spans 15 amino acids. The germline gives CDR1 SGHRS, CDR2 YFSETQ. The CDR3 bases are TGCGCCAGCAGCTCTCGGGGGGCGGTAGGAGAAAAACTGTTTTTT. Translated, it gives CASSSRGAVGEKLFF. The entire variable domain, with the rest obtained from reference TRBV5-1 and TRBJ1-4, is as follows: KAGVTQTPRYLIKTRGQQVTLSCSPISGHRSVSWYQQTPGQGLQFLFEYFSETQRNKGNFPGRFSGRQFSNSRSEMNVSTLELGDSALYLCASSSRGAVGEKLFFGSGTQLSVL.

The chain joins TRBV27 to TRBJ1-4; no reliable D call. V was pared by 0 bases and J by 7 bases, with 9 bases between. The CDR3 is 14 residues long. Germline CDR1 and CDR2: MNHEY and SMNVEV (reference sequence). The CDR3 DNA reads TGTGCCAGCAGTTTATCGTTCACATTTGAAAAACTGTTTTTT. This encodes CASSLSFTFEKLFF.

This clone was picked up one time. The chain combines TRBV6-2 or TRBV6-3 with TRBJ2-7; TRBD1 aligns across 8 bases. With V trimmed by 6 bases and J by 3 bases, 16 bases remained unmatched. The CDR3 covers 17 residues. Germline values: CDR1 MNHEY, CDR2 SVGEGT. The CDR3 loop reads CASSRFGAHTGGYEQYF. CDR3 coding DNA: TGTGCCAGCAGCCGATTCGGGGCACACACAGGGGGCTACGAGCAGTACTTC.

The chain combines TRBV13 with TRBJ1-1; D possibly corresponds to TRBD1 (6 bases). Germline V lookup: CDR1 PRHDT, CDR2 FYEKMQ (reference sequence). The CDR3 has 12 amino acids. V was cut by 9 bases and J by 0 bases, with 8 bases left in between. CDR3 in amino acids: CARQGLNTEAFF. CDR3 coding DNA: TGTGCCAGACAGGGATTGAACACTGAAGCTTTCTTT. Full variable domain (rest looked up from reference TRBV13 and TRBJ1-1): AAGVIQSPRHLIKEKRETATLKCYPIPRHDTVYWYQQGPGQDPQFLISFYEKMQSDKGSIPDRFSAQQFSDYHSELNMSSLELGDSALYFCARQGLNTEAFFGQGTRLTVV.

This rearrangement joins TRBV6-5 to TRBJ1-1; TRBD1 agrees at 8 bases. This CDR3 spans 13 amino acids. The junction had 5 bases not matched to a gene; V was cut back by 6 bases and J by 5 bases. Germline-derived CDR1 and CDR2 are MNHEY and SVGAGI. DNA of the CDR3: TGTGCCAGCAGGCCAGGGGGCTTGACTGAAGCTTTCTTT. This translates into CASRPGGLTEAFF.

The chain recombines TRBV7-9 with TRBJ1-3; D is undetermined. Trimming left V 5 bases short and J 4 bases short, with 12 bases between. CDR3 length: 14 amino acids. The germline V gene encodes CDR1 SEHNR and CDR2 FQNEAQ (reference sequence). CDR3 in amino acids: CASSPVLSGNTIYF. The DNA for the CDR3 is TGTGCCAGCAGCCCAGTGCTTTCAGGAAACACCATATATTTT.

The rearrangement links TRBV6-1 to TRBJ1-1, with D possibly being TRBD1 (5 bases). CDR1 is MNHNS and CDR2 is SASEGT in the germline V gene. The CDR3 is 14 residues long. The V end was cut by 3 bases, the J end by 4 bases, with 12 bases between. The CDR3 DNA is TGTGCCAGCAGTGAGGCAGGGAGGGTCACTGAAGCTTTCTTT. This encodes CASSEAGRVTEAFF.

The CDR3 region is CASSQVPGTSYEQYF. CDR3 DNA: TGCGCCAGCAGCCAAGTTCCGGGAACTTCCTACGAGCAGTACTTC. This chain links TRBV4-1 with TRBJ2-7; maybe TRBD2 (5 bases). Trimming shortened V by 1 base and J by 1 base, and 11 bases separated the two germline ends. The CDR3 spans 15 residues. CDR1 and CDR2 from the germline V gene are MGHRA and YSYEKL.

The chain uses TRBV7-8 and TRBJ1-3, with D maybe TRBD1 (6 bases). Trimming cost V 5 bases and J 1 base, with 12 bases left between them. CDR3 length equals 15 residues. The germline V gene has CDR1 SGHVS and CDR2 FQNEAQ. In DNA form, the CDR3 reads TGTGCCAGCAGCCCGAGGGACATTTCTGGAAACACCATATATTTT. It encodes CASSPRDISGNTIYF. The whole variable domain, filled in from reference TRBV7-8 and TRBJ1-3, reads GAGVSQSPRYKVAKRGQDVALRCDPISGHVSLFWYQQALGQGPEFLTYFQNEAQLDKSGLPSDRFFAERPEGSVSTLKIQRTQQEDSAVYLCASSPRDISGNTIYFGEGSWLTVV.

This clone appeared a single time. CDR3 residues: CASSLSGGETQYF. Here the CDR3 DNA reads TGTGCCAGCAGCCTCTCTGGGGGGGAGACCCAGTACTTC. This chain links TRBV11-2 with TRBJ2-5, with D tentatively TRBD2 (6 bases). Germline V gene lookup returns CDR1 SGHAT and CDR2 FQNNGV. V lost 5 bases and J lost 5, with 12 bases in between. This CDR3 is 13 amino acids long.

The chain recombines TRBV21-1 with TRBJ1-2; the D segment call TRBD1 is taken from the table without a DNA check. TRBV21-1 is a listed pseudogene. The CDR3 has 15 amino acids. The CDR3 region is CASTAKQDRGYGYTF. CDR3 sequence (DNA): TGTGCCAGCACTGCAAAGCAGGACAGGGGGTATGGCTACACCTTC.

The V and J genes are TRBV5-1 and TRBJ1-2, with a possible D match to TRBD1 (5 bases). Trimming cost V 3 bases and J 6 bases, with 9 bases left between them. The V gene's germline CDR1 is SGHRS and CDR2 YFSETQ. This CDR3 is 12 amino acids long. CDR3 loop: CASSSGVDGYTF. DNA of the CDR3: TGCGCCAGCAGCTCGGGGGTCGATGGCTACACCTTC.

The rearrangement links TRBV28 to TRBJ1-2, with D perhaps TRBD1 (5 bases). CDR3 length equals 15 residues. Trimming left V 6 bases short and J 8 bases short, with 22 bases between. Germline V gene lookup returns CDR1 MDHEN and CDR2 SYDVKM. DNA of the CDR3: TGTGCCAGCAGCCCTCGCAGGTTCGGGGGAGTCGGCTACACCTTC. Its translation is CASSPRRFGGVGYTF.

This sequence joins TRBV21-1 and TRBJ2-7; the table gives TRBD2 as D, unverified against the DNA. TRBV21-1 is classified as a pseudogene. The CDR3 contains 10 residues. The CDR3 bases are TGTGCCAGCCCCTATCGCGAGCAGTACTTC. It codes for CASPYREQYF.

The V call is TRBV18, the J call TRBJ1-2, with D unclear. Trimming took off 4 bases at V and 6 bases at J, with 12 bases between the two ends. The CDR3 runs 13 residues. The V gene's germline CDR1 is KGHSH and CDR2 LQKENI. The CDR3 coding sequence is TGTGCCAGCTCACAAGTGCGAGAAGATGGCTACACCTTC. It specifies CASSQVREDGYTF.

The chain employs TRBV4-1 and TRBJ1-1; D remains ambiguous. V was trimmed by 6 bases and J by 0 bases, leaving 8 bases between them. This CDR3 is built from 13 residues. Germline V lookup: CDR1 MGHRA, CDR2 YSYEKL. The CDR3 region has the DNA TGCGCCAGCAGGTTACTTATGAACACTGAAGCTTTCTTT. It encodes CASRLLMNTEAFF.

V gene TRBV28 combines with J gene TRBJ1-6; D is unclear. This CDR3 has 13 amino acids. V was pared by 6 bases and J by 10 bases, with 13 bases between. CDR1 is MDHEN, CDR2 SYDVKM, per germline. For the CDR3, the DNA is TGTGCCAGCAGCATTAACAGAGACTCACCCCTCCACTTT. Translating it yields CASSINRDSPLHF. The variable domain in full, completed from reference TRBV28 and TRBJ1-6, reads DVKVTQSSRYLVKRTGEKVFLECVQDMDHENMFWYRQDPGLGLRLIYFSYDVKMKEKGDIPEGYSVSREKKERFSLILESASTNQTSMYLCASSINRDSPLHFGNGTRLTVT.

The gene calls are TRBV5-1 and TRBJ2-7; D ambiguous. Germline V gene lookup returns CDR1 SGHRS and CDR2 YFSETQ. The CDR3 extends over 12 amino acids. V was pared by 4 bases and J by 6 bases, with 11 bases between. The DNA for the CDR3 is TGCGCCAGCAGCCCCCGAGGCGGCGAGCAGTACTTC. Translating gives CASSPRGGEQYF. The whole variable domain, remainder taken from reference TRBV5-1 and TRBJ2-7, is KAGVTQTPRYLIKTRGQQVTLSCSPISGHRSVSWYQQTPGQGLQFLFEYFSETQRNKGNFPGRFSGRQFSNSRSEMNVSTLELGDSALYLCASSPRGGEQYFGPGTRLTVT.

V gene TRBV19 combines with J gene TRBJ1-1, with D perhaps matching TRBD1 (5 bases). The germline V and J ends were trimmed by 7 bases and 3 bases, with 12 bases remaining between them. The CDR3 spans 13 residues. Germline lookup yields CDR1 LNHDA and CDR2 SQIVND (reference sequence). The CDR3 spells CASKEQAHTEAFF. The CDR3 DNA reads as TGTGCCAGTAAGGAACAGGCGCACACTGAAGCTTTCTTT.

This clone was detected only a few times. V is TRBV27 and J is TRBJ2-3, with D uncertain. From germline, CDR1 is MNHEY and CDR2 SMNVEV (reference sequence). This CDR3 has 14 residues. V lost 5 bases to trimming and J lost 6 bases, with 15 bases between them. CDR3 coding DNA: TGTGCCAGCAGTATTGCGAGCCCCCACGATACGCAGTATTTT. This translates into CASSIASPHDTQYF.

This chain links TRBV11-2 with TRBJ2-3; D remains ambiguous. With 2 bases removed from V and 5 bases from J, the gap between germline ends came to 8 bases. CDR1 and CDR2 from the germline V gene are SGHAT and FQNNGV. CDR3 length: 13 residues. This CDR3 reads CASSLTILDTQYF. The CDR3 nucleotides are TGTGCCAGCAGCTTAACAATATTAGATACGCAGTATTTT. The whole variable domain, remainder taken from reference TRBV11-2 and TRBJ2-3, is EAGVAQSPRYKIIEKRQSVAFWCNPISGHATLYWYQQILGQGPKLLIQFQNNGVVDDSQLPKDRFSAERLKGVDSTLKIQPAKLEDSAVYLCASSLTILDTQYFGPGTRLTVL.

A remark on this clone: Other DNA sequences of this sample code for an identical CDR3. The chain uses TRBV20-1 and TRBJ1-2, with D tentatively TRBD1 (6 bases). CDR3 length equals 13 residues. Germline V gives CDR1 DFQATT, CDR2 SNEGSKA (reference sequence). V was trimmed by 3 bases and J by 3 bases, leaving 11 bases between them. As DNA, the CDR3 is TGCAGTGCTAGTGAGGGGGGGTACTATGGCTACACCTTC. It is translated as CSASEGGYYGYTF.

The CDR3 spells CATRIRTGGSEAFF. The CDR3 coding sequence is TGTGCCACCAGAATCCGGACAGGGGGCTCTGAAGCTTTCTTT. The chain recombines TRBV6-5 with TRBJ1-1; 11 positions match TRBD1. The germline CDR1 and CDR2 sequences are MNHEY and SVGAGI. CDR3 length: 14 residues. Losses at the gene ends were 10 bases for V and 6 bases for J; bases not matched to a gene: 10.

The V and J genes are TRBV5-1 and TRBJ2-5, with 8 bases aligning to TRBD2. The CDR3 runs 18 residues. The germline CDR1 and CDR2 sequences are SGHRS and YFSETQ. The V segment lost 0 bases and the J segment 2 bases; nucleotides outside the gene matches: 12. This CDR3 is CASSLAVGSGGPQETQYF. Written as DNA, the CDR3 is TGCGCCAGCAGCTTGGCAGTGGGCAGCGGGGGACCTCAAGAGACCCAGTACTTC.